This T cell receptor (beta chain) was identified during a study of CD8+ T cells in alopecia areata. Study-wide points: Besides other cells, scalp samples also yield sequences of resident alphabeta T cells from normal skin. Higher clonality and more expanded CD8+ clones appeared in lesional than normal scalp.

On this clone: Its antigen is still unknown.

As for treatment: oral pan-JAK inhibitor, 5-10 mg twice daily. V gave up 5 bases and J gave up 5 bases, with 10 bases separating them. CDR3 length: 13 residues. CDR1 is MNHEY, CDR2 SVGAGI, per germline. Extraction of RNA preceded its reverse transcription into cDNA, which served as the sequencing template. Method: immunoSEQ multiplex PCR; TCRdb's copy keeps in-frame clones and lacks some. The table includes 80,000 to 95,000 clones, about 40% detected once. The receptor's source is a human donor with alopecia areata. The chain combines TRBV6-5 with TRBJ1-5; D is perhaps TRBD1 (5 bases). The source was CD8+ T cells sorted from blood, collected at week 24, from a patient treated with tofacitinib. The DNA of the CDR3 is TGTGCCAGCAGTCGGGACTACTATCAGCCCCAGCATTTT. Its translation is CASSRDYYQPQHF.